The entry that follows covers one T cell receptor (beta chain) sequence. Its antigen is unknown. The record originates from a study of cytomegalovirus exposure and HLA in healthy donors. The germline V and J ends were trimmed by 1 base and 5 bases, with 15 bases remaining between them. Germline assignment: CDR1 MNHEY and CDR2 SVGAGI. The CDR3 sequence is 16 residues long. Both 60 Vbeta primers and 13 Jbeta primers went into the PCR. TCRdb keeps only in-frame clones here, not all; method: immunoSEQ multiplex PCR. Of 85,000 to 100,000 clones listed, 64% are singletons. Study results and caveats: CMV serostatus was the only immune exposure information that was available. A later analysis reportedly identified an Asian-associated ancestry cluster as carrying fewer N-insertions than the roughly 600-donor mean. One variant, a missense change in DCLRE1C, was linked in a later analysis to TCR beta V- and J-gene trimming. Associated with cytomegalovirus, according to the listing, were 150 to 200 TCR beta chains.

J is TRBJ2-1 and V is TRBV6-5; the D gene is possibly TRBD2 (5 bases). Sequenced: PBMCs. The receptor's source is a man in his 60s in good health and CMV-seronegative. The CDR3 DNA reads TGTGCCAGCAGTTACTTCTCCACTAGAGCCGACAATGAGCAGTTCTTC. Its translation is CASSYFSTRADNEQFF.